A single sample is the source of the 25 T cell receptor beta chains below, sequenced in a study of blood T cell repertoires in COVID-19. This table comes from immunoSEQ multiplex PCR, and its TCRdb copy is limited to in-frame clones, with some not included. Among about 170,000 clones listed, under 90% were seen once. The sequenced sample consisted of peripheral blood. These receptors came from a woman aged 80 or older with acute or convalescent COVID-19.

This clone has only one observation. The genes are TRBV3-1 (or the pseudogene TRBV3-2) and TRBJ2-7, with unresolved D. The V and J ends lost 2 bases and 7 bases respectively, with 6 bases between them. The CDR3 is 11 amino acids. Germline CDR1 reads LGHDT; CDR2 reads YNNKEL (reference sequence). In DNA form, the CDR3 reads TGTGCCAGCAGCCAAATGGCAGAGCAGTACTTC. Translation: CASSQMAEQYF.

This chain joins TRBV2 and TRBJ2-1, with TRBD2 identical over 7 bases. Germline CDR1 and CDR2: SNHLY and FYNNEI. Trimming at V came to 6 bases and at J to 7 bases, leaving 12 bases not matched to a gene. CDR3 size: 15 residues. This CDR3 is CASRAASGPTNEQFF. CDR3 DNA: TGTGCCAGCAGGGCGGCTAGCGGCCCTACAAATGAGCAGTTCTTC.

J is TRBJ2-1 and V is TRBV7-2; TRBD2 agrees at 13 bases. V lost 4 bases and J lost 9; bases outside the gene matches: 3. The CDR3 is 14 residues long. Germline V gene sequence: CDR1 SGHTA, CDR2 FQGNSA. CDR3: CASSSLAGGIEQFF. For the CDR3, the DNA is TGTGCCAGCAGCTCACTAGCGGGAGGGATTGAGCAGTTCTTC.

In this sample, this clone turned up many times. CDR3 nucleotides: TGTGCCAGTAGTTCGGGGGGTTCCGCTAGCTCACCCCTCCACTTT. It codes for CASSSGGSASSPLHF. The V call is TRBV19, the J call TRBJ1-6; D might be TRBD1 (5 bases). CDR3 length equals 15 residues. In germline, CDR1 is LNHDA, CDR2 SQIVND (reference sequence). V was pared by 5 bases and J by 10 bases, with 18 bases between.

This chain joins TRBV30 and TRBJ1-6; D not resolved. The CDR3 contains 15 residues. Germline values: CDR1 GTSNPN, CDR2 SVGIG (reference sequence). The V end was cut by 2 bases, the J end by 7 bases, with 15 bases between. This CDR3 reads CAWSLGGSRNSPLHF. For the CDR3, the DNA is TGTGCCTGGAGTCTGGGCGGGTCGAGGAATTCACCCCTCCACTTT. Combining the CDR3 with reference TRBV30 and TRBJ1-6 gives the whole variable domain SQTIHQWPATLVQPVGSPLSLECTVEGTSNPNLYWYRQAAGRGLQLLFYSVGIGQISSEVPQNLSASRPQDRQFILSSKKLLLSDSGFYLCAWSLGGSRNSPLHFGNGTRLTVT.

V usage is TRBV24-1 and J usage is TRBJ2-2; 8 bases fit TRBD2. CDR3 length: 20 amino acids. Germline CDR1 is KGHDR and CDR2 is SFDVKD. Trimming at V came to 0 bases and at J to 5 bases, leaving 16 bases not matched to a gene. The CDR3: CATSDLHIIVQRELTGELFF. The CDR3 DNA is TGTGCCACCAGTGATTTGCATATTATTGTTCAGCGGGAGTTAACCGGGGAGCTGTTTTTT.

The J gene is TRBJ1-6, the V gene TRBV10-3; D remains ambiguous. There are 12 residues in the CDR3. V lost 4 bases to trimming and J lost 8 bases, with 6 bases between them. Germline V gene lookup returns CDR1 ENHRY and CDR2 SYGVKD. CDR3 region: CAISVGHSPLHF. The DNA of the CDR3 is TGTGCCATCAGTGTTGGGCATTCACCCCTCCACTTT.

This chain connects TRBV19 to TRBJ1-3; D is unclear. The CDR3 runs 17 residues. The V gene's germline CDR1 is LNHDA and CDR2 SQIVND (reference sequence). The ends were cut back, 5 bases at V and 0 bases at J, with 17 bases in the middle. The CDR3 here is CASSEIAHGSSGNTIYF. Here the CDR3 DNA reads TGTGCCAGTAGTGAAATAGCCCACGGCAGCTCTGGAAACACCATATATTTT.

V and J are TRBV15 and TRBJ1-5, with D maybe TRBD1 (5 bases). This CDR3 is built from 20 residues. Germline V gene sequence: CDR1 LNHNV, CDR2 YYDKDF (reference sequence). V lost 0 bases and J 1 base, leaving 22 bases between the germline ends. This chain's CDR3 is CATSRDPSGKPLKSNQPQHF. The CDR3 DNA reads as TGTGCCACCAGCAGAGATCCTTCAGGGAAACCCCTTAAAAGCAATCAGCCCCAGCATTTT.

The V gene is TRBV2, the J gene TRBJ1-1; D gene unclear. CDR3 length equals 13 residues. V was trimmed by 4 bases and J by 3 bases, leaving 9 bases between them. The germline gives CDR1 SNHLY, CDR2 FYNNEI. The CDR3 DNA is TGTGCCAGCAGTGCCCCAGAATACACTGAAGCTTTCTTT. It is translated as CASSAPEYTEAFF. Combining the CDR3 with reference TRBV2 and TRBJ1-1 gives the whole variable domain EPEVTQTPSHQVTQMGQEVILRCVPISNHLYFYWYRQILGQKVEFLVSFYNNEISEKSEIFDDQFSVERPDGSNFTLKIRSTKLEDSAMYFCASSAPEYTEAFFGQGTRLTVV.

This clone has a single count. The chain joins TRBV5-1 to TRBJ2-1, with 8 bases lining up with TRBD1. This CDR3 has 15 amino acids. Unmatched junction bases numbered 10, after V lost 3 bases and J lost 8 bases. Germline values: CDR1 SGHRS, CDR2 YFSETQ. The CDR3 DNA follows: TGCGCCAGCAGCTCCGGGGGCAGGGGGCCCGATGAGCAGTTCTTC. Protein product: CASSSGGRGPDEQFF.

The V call is TRBV30, the J call TRBJ1-2; TRBD1 matches at 9 bases. The V gene end was trimmed by 4 bases and the J gene end by 7 bases; junction bases not matched to a gene: 10. From germline, CDR1 is GTSNPN and CDR2 SVGIG (reference sequence). This CDR3 spans 14 amino acids. CDR3 amino acids: CAWTWGQGISGYTF. The CDR3 DNA is TGTGCCTGGACATGGGGACAGGGTATTTCTGGCTACACCTTC.

This rearrangement joins TRBV4-1 to TRBJ1-2, with a possible D match to TRBD1 (6 bases). V was trimmed by 4 bases and J by 6 bases, leaving 15 bases between them. In germline, CDR1 is MGHRA, CDR2 YSYEKL. This CDR3 comprises 14 residues. The CDR3: CASSLRTEKNGYTF. The CDR3 coding sequence is TGCGCCAGCAGCCTCCGGACAGAAAAGAATGGCTACACCTTC.

To note about this clone: Relative to the germline gene, one junction end is altered; a read error may explain this. In nucleotides, the CDR3 is TGTGCTAGCAGCTTAGTAAGCGGGCCCGGAGGAAGTGAAAAACTGTTTTTT. Its translation is CASSLVSGPGGSEKLFF. V and J are TRBV7-7 and TRBJ1-4; unclear D gene. This CDR3 comprises 17 residues. Germline CDR1 and CDR2: SSHAT and FNYEAQ (reference sequence).

This clone was recorded once. The chain links TRBV6-5 to TRBJ1-1, with TRBD1 as a possible D gene (5 bases). V was cut by 11 bases and J by 1 base, with 14 bases left in between. Germline-derived CDR1 and CDR2 are MNHEY and SVGAGI. This CDR3 spans 13 amino acids. The CDR3, as DNA: TGTGCCGCCCGGGGGGAGGGGAACACTGAAGCTTTCTTT. It yields the protein CAARGEGNTEAFF.

The CDR3 sequence: CASSQVPYNEQFF. CDR3 sequence (DNA): TGTGCCAGCAGCCAAGTTCCGTACAATGAGCAGTTCTTC. The chain recombines TRBV3-1 (or the pseudogene TRBV3-2) with TRBJ2-1; unclear D gene. V lost 1 base and J lost 4, with 5 bases in between. The CDR3 is made up of 13 amino acids. Looked up from germline, CDR1 is LGHDT and CDR2 is YNNKEL (reference sequence).

The gene calls are TRBV5-4 and TRBJ2-7; 12 nucleotides agree with TRBD2. Germline CDR1 SGHNT, CDR2 YYREEE (reference sequence). V was pared by 5 bases and J by 0 bases, with 6 bases of the junction left unmatched. The CDR3 covers 16 residues. The CDR3 region is CASSSRTSGISYEQYF. The CDR3 coding sequence is TGTGCCAGCAGTTCGCGGACTAGCGGGATCTCCTACGAGCAGTACTTC. Full variable domain (rest looked up from reference TRBV5-4 and TRBJ2-7): ETGVTQSPTHLIKTRGQQVTLRCSSQSGHNTVSWYQQALGQGPQFIFQYYREEENGRGNFPPRFSGLQFPNYSSELNVNALELDDSALYLCASSSRTSGISYEQYFGPGTRLTVT.

The genes are TRBV29-1 and TRBJ2-7, with unresolved D. This CDR3 comprises 11 residues. Trimming took off 6 bases at V and 2 bases at J, with 8 bases between the two ends. The germline V gene has CDR1 SQVTM and CDR2 ANQGSEA. For the CDR3, the DNA is TGCAGCGTAGGAGAGACCTACGAGCAGTACTTC. This gives the protein CSVGETYEQYF.

This chain connects TRBV27 to TRBJ1-3; D gene uncertain. Germline CDR1 and CDR2: MNHEY and SMNVEV (reference sequence). The V gene lost 4 bases and the J gene lost 4 bases, with 17 bases spanning the gap. The CDR3 is made up of 16 amino acids. The DNA of the CDR3 is TGTGCCAGCAGTTCCTCGAGGTTGGCGTTAGGAAACACCATATATTTT. This sequence encodes CASSSSRLALGNTIYF.

The chain combines TRBV19 with TRBJ1-2; 7 bases align to TRBD1. Germline values: CDR1 LNHDA, CDR2 SQIVND (reference sequence). The length of the CDR3 is 14 residues. V shed 5 bases, J shed 4 bases, and the junction held 7 bases outside the gene matches. The CDR3, as DNA: TGTGCCAGTAGTGGACAGGATTTAAGCTATGGCTACACCTTC. Translation gives CASSGQDLSYGYTF.

The chain uses TRBV19 and TRBJ2-2; 9 bases fit TRBD1. This CDR3 comprises 15 residues. Losses at the gene ends were 4 bases for V and 3 bases for J; bases not matched to a gene: 3. CDR1 is LNHDA and CDR2 is SQIVND in the germline V gene (reference sequence). The CDR3 spells CASSNRDRDTGELFF. Here the CDR3 DNA reads TGTGCCAGTAGTAACCGGGACAGGGACACCGGGGAGCTGTTTTTT. The complete variable domain, with remaining parts taken from reference TRBV19 and TRBJ2-2, reads DGGITQSPKYLFRKEGQNVTLSCEQNLNHDAMYWYRQDPGQGLRLIYYSQIVNDFQKGDIAEGYSVSREKKESFPLTVTSAQKNPTAFYLCASSNRDRDTGELFFGEGSRLTVL.

The rearrangement joins TRBV27 to TRBJ2-2, with D possibly being TRBD1 (5 bases). Trimming stripped 3 bases from V and 0 bases from J, with 11 bases between. The length of the CDR3 is 16 residues. CDR1 MNHEY and CDR2 SMNVEV come from the germline V gene (reference sequence). Here the CDR3 reads CASSFYRPPNTGELFF. In nucleotides, the CDR3 is TGTGCCAGCAGTTTTTACAGGCCGCCGAACACCGGGGAGCTGTTTTTT.

V and J are TRBV5-1 and TRBJ2-5; 9 bases line up with TRBD2. CDR3 length: 15 residues. Germline CDR1 reads SGHRS; CDR2 reads YFSETQ. J gave up 5 bases and V 0 bases, and 5 bases lay outside the gene matches. The CDR3, as DNA: TGCGCCAGCAGCTTGGGACTAGCGGACGGGGAGACCCAGTACTTC. It specifies CASSLGLADGETQYF.

The rearrangement uses TRBV27 and TRBJ2-7, with 9 bases lining up with TRBD2. Per germline, CDR1 MNHEY and CDR2 SMNVEV (reference sequence). V was clipped by 6 bases and J by 5 bases; unmatched bases: 17. The CDR3 is 17 residues long. In DNA, the CDR3 is TGTGCCAGCAGCAGCCTAAAAGATAGCGGGAGCAAGGACGAGCAGTACTTC. Residues: CASSSLKDSGSKDEQYF.

The chain carries TRBV7-9 and TRBJ2-7; TRBD2 aligns across 9 bases. The V and J ends lost 3 bases and 7 bases, in that order; junction bases with no gene match: 13. The CDR3 runs to 16 residues. In germline, CDR1 is SEHNR, CDR2 FQNEAQ (reference sequence). The CDR3 region has the DNA TGTGCCAGCAGCTTCGGAGAACCCAGGGCGGGGGGGGAGCAGTACTTC. Translation gives CASSFGEPRAGGEQYF. The complete variable domain, with remaining parts taken from reference TRBV7-9 and TRBJ2-7, reads DTGVSQNPRHKITKRGQNVTFRCDPISEHNRLYWYRQTLGQGPEFLTYFQNEAQLEKSRLLSDRFSAERPKGSFSTLEIQRTEQGDSAMYLCASSFGEPRAGGEQYFGPGTRLTVT.